This T cell receptor beta chain was documented in a study of shared clonotypes between healthy human individuals. Whole-study results and caveats: Inspection by rarefaction showed sorted-subset sequencing to be incomplete despite large depth. Non-shared clonotypes had lower generation probabilities than clonotypes shared by all four sorted-subset donors. Several donors held 4.5% to 5% of naive CD4 clonotypes in common.

This clone has just a few counts. Antigen unknown. The sample holds other DNA sequences that translate to the same CDR3. Germline CDR1 reads SGHRS; CDR2 reads YFSETQ. CDR3 length: 13 residues. V was pared by 0 bases and J by 2 bases, with 6 bases between. Each subset's genomic DNA was split evenly across several immunoSEQ plates. Using immunoSEQ multiplex PCR, the repertoire was profiled, and TCRdb retains in-frame clones only, with some absent. The table records around 2.3 million clones, nearly 97% of them present only once. V and J are TRBV5-1 and TRBJ2-7; no clear D. Specimen: naive CD4+ T cells sorted from blood. Subset specified: CD45RA+ positively selected. This clonotype originated in a man between 18 and 35 years old in good health. CDR3 in DNA: TGCGCCAGCAGCTTGGACAGTCCCTACGAGCAGTACTTC. Translated, it gives CASSLDSPYEQYF.